The TCR beta chain described here comes from a study of response to subunit inactivated influenza vaccine. Findings of the study overall: Researchers suggested that each seasonal influenza vaccination recruits few new T cells.

The sample holds a few counts of this clonotype. What it binds is unknown. CDR1 SGHTA and CDR2 FQGNSA come from the germline V gene. The CDR3 contains 13 residues. Trimming cost V 0 bases and J 13 bases; bases outside gene matches: 6. TCRdb itself ran the RT-PCR reads through MiXCR, one entry per CDR3 protein. The table shows about 650,000 distinct CDR3 sequences, with 15% to 19% occurring only once. The receptor was isolated from a man over 45 who received an inactivated influenza vaccine. The chain joins TRBV7-2 to TRBJ2-1, with 7 bases aligning to TRBD1. The sample was PBMCs from blood, taken 11 to 12 days after vaccination. The CDR3 sequence: CASSLAGQASQFF. The CDR3 nucleotides read TGTGCCAGCAGCTTAGCCGGACAGGCGTCCCAGTTCTTC.